Listed here are 14 T cell receptor beta chains from one sample, sequenced in a study of blood T cells in healthy people across ages. Sample-barcoded 5' priming and a J-beta primer mix drove a second PCR of roughly 6 to 12 cycles. TCRdb redid the calling of the 5' RACE reads with MiXCR, one entry per CDR3 protein. The table includes about 1.5 million distinct CDR3 sequences, 40% to 45% detected once. Source material: blood. The receptors shown here come from a woman aged 18-29 years in good health.

The chain employs TRBV28 and TRBJ2-5, with 7 bases matching TRBD2. V shed 2 bases and J 11 bases; nucleotides not matched to a gene: 17. Per the germline V gene, CDR1 is MDHEN and CDR2 is SYDVKM. This CDR3 is built from 16 residues. Here the CDR3 DNA reads TGTGCCAGCAGTTTACGGCTTCTAGCGGTCAACAATGAGCAGTACTTC. Amino acids: CASSLRLLAVNNEQYF.

The V gene is TRBV25-1, the J gene TRBJ2-1; 8 bases align to TRBD2. Germline assignment: CDR1 MGHDK and CDR2 SYGVNS. This CDR3 comprises 15 residues. With V trimmed by 6 bases and J by 3 bases, 7 bases remained unmatched. CDR3 amino acids: CASRDTGGYYNEQFF. For the CDR3, the DNA is TGTGCCAGCAGAGATACGGGGGGGTACTACAATGAGCAGTTCTTC.

CDR3 coding DNA: TGTGCCAGCTCACCCGGGACACCGGGCCTGGAGCAGTACTTC. This translates into CASSPGTPGLEQYF. The V call is TRBV18, the J call TRBJ2-5, with D maybe TRBD1 (6 bases). The germline V and J ends were trimmed by 3 bases and 11 bases, with 19 bases remaining between them. Looked up from germline, CDR1 is KGHSH and CDR2 is LQKENI. This CDR3 spans 14 amino acids.

This clonotype was counted once. The rearrangement links TRBV9 to TRBJ2-7; D uncertain. CDR3 length equals 15 residues. V gave up 0 bases and J gave up 3 bases, with 13 bases separating them. CDR1 is SGDLS, CDR2 YYNGEE, per germline. Written as DNA, the CDR3 is TGTGCCAGCAGCGTAGGGGTCGCTCCCCACTACGAGCAGTACTTC. Amino acid sequence: CASSVGVAPHYEQYF. The whole variable domain, remainder taken from reference TRBV9 and TRBJ2-7, is DSGVTQTPKHLITATGQRVTLRCSPRSGDLSVYWYQQSLDQGLQFLIQYYNGEERAKGNILERFSAQQFPDLHSELNLSSLELGDSALYFCASSVGVAPHYEQYFGPGTRLTVT.

The V call is TRBV20-1, the J call TRBJ2-7; 12 bases line up with TRBD2. Germline lookup yields CDR1 DFQATT and CDR2 SNEGSKA (reference sequence). V was clipped by 6 bases and J by 4 bases; unmatched bases: 16. The CDR3 runs 17 residues. The CDR3 DNA reads TGCAGTGCCACGACTTTGGCTAGCGGGAGGGGATCGTACGAGCAGTACTTC. It is translated as CSATTLASGRGSYEQYF.

The V call is TRBV29-1, the J call TRBJ1-1, with 7 positions matching TRBD1. From germline, CDR1 is SQVTM and CDR2 ANQGSEA. The CDR3 runs to 11 residues. J gave up 4 bases and V 7 bases, and 3 bases lay outside the gene matches. For the CDR3, the DNA is TGCAGCGCAGGGGGGCCCACTGAAGCTTTCTTT. This codes for CSAGGPTEAFF. The complete variable domain, with remaining parts taken from reference TRBV29-1 and TRBJ1-1, reads SAVISQKPSRDICQRGTSLTIQCQVDSQVTMMFWYRQQPGQSLTLIATANQGSEATYESGFVIDKFPISRPNLTFSTLTVSNMSPEDSSIYLCSAGGPTEAFFGQGTRLTVV.

The rearrangement links TRBV28 to TRBJ2-7, with D uncertain. This CDR3 comprises 15 residues. V lost 5 bases, J lost 2 bases, and 16 bases lay in between. From germline, CDR1 is MDHEN and CDR2 SYDVKM. The CDR3 here is CASSTTGIMPYEQYF. The CDR3 DNA is TGTGCCAGCAGTACAACGGGCATCATGCCCTACGAGCAGTACTTC.

This clonotype was seen only a few times. This chain links TRBV27 with TRBJ2-7; no clear D gene. The CDR3 covers 13 residues. CDR1 is MNHEY and CDR2 is SMNVEV in the germline V gene (reference sequence). Deletions cut 8 bases from V and 0 bases from J, with 11 bases between. CDR3 nucleotide sequence: TGTGCCAGCGGCAGTGGGGACTCCTACGAGCAGTACTTC. Translation: CASGSGDSYEQYF.

V is TRBV7-8 and J is TRBJ2-3, with D perhaps matching TRBD2 (5 bases). Trimming pared 3 bases from V and 4 bases from J, leaving 11 bases between. The CDR3 length is 14 residues. Germline loops: CDR1 SGHVS, CDR2 FQNEAQ. CDR3 sequence: CASSFSGSPDTQYF. The CDR3, as DNA: TGTGCCAGCAGCTTTAGTGGGAGTCCAGATACGCAGTATTTT.

There are a few counts of this clonotype. The CDR3 region has the DNA TGCAGTGCTCGGACTAGCGGAGGACCTTACGAGCAGTACTTC. Its protein is CSARTSGGPYEQYF. V usage is TRBV20-1 and J usage is TRBJ2-5; TRBD2 matches 10 bases. With the DNA end fitting TRBJ2-7 better, the J assignment may be wrong. The germline V gene encodes CDR1 DFQATT and CDR2 SNEGSKA (reference sequence). The CDR3 consists of 14 residues.

The rearrangement links TRBV5-1 to TRBJ2-2; the match to TRBD2 covers 12 bases. The CDR3 consists of 18 residues. The V and J ends lost 3 bases and 7 bases, in that order; junction bases with no gene match: 13. Germline CDR1 and CDR2: SGHRS and YFSETQ. This CDR3 reads CASSYVGPTSGSVGELFF. CDR3 nucleotides: TGCGCCAGCAGCTATGTTGGGCCGACTAGCGGGAGTGTCGGGGAGCTGTTTTTT. Looking up the rest from reference TRBV5-1 and TRBJ2-2 gives the full variable domain: KAGVTQTPRYLIKTRGQQVTLSCSPISGHRSVSWYQQTPGQGLQFLFEYFSETQRNKGNFPGRFSGRQFSNSRSEMNVSTLELGDSALYLCASSYVGPTSGSVGELFFGEGSRLTVL.

The chain couples TRBV20-1 to TRBJ1-2; D not resolved. Germline loops: CDR1 DFQATT, CDR2 SNEGSKA (reference sequence). V gave up 2 bases and J gave up 9 bases, with 19 bases separating them. This CDR3 spans 14 amino acids. The CDR3 DNA reads TGCAGTGCTAGACCCCTGGCACCCTTTTCTCGCTACACCTTC. Its protein product is CSARPLAPFSRYTF.

This clonotype was observed at least ten times. The chain joins TRBV29-1 to TRBJ2-3; a weak D match, TRBD1 (6 bases). CDR3 length equals 13 residues. V was trimmed by 4 bases and J by 3 bases, leaving 11 bases between them. Germline CDR1 reads SQVTM; CDR2 reads ANQGSEA. This chain's CDR3 is CSVVGGFTDTQYF. In DNA form, the CDR3 reads TGCAGCGTTGTAGGGGGTTTTACAGATACGCAGTATTTT.

Remarks on this clonotype: A read error is possible here, since a much larger clone lies one base away. The chain couples TRBV21-1 to TRBJ2-1; TRBD2 was called by the table and not checked on the DNA. TRBV21-1 is a documented pseudogene. The CDR3 totals 11 residues. The CDR3 DNA sequence: TGTGTCAGCAGCCGTCTAGCGGGTTGGTTCTTC. As protein: CVSSRLAGWFF.